Shown below are 30 T cell receptor beta chains from a single sample sequenced in a study of cytomegalovirus exposure and HLA in healthy donors. This PCR relied on a set of 60 Vbeta primers and 13 Jbeta primers. Profiled with immunoSEQ multiplex PCR; TCRdb holds only in-frame clones, not every one. The repertoire holds 200,000 or so clones, with about 83% as singletons. Sequencing input: PBMCs. These receptors all come from a girl aged 5-17 years in good health and CMV-seronegative.

This clone has more than one count but fewer than ten. The CDR3 sequence is CASSQDWAGEGYTF. In DNA form, the CDR3 reads TGCGCCAGCAGCCAAGATTGGGCAGGGGAAGGCTACACCTTC. This chain uses TRBV4-3 with TRBJ1-2; D is possibly TRBD1 (6 bases). CDR1 and CDR2 from the germline V gene are LGHNA and YSLEER. The CDR3 has 14 amino acids. Trimming shortened V by 0 bases and J by 8 bases, and 13 bases separated the two germline ends.

The CDR3 here is CASSTGLAPDTQYF. The DNA for the CDR3 is TGTGCCAGCAGCACGGGACTAGCACCAGATACGCAGTATTTT. This sequence joins TRBV6-5 and TRBJ2-3; 9 nucleotides match TRBD2. The CDR3 spans 14 residues. V shed 6 bases and J 4 bases; nucleotides not matched to a gene: 5. Germline-derived CDR1 and CDR2 are MNHEY and SVGAGI.

The chain carries TRBV11-2 and TRBJ2-1; 7 nucleotides match TRBD2. Trimming cost V 1 base and J 8 bases; bases outside gene matches: 11. There are 16 residues in the CDR3. Germline CDR1 and CDR2: SGHAT and FQNNGV. CDR3 DNA sequence: TGTGCCAGCAGCTTAGGACTAGCAAGGTCGGGCGATGAGCAGTTCTTC. This gives the protein CASSLGLARSGDEQFF.

The chain couples TRBV9 to TRBJ2-1, with a possible D match to TRBD2 (6 bases). V dropped 0 bases and J dropped 8 bases, with 9 bases sitting between them. Germline CDR1 is SGDLS and CDR2 is YYNGEE. The CDR3 has 13 amino acids. CDR3 sequence (DNA): TGTGCCAGCAGCGTAGGAGGGGAGGATGAGCAGTTCTTC. Residues: CASSVGGEDEQFF. Complete variable domain (other parts from reference TRBV9 and TRBJ2-1): DSGVTQTPKHLITATGQRVTLRCSPRSGDLSVYWYQQSLDQGLQFLIQYYNGEERAKGNILERFSAQQFPDLHSELNLSSLELGDSALYFCASSVGGEDEQFFGPGTRLTVL.

The V and J genes are TRBV7-2 and TRBJ2-1; 7 bases agree with TRBD2. Germline CDR1 and CDR2: SGHTA and FQGNSA. The trim removed 3 bases at V and 3 bases at J, leaving 5 bases unmatched. The CDR3 consists of 15 residues. For the CDR3, the DNA is TGTGCCAGCAGCTTGTGGGGGGGGGACTACAATGAGCAGTTCTTC. It yields the protein CASSLWGGDYNEQFF.

The rearrangement links TRBV28 to TRBJ1-2; D is unresolved. There are 13 residues in the CDR3. V shed 2 bases and J shed 2 bases, with 6 bases lying between them. Per germline, CDR1 MDHEN and CDR2 SYDVKM. DNA of the CDR3: TGTGCCAGCAGTTTAGCAGTCAACTATGGCTACACCTTC. Its protein product is CASSLAVNYGYTF.

This chain connects TRBV29-1 to TRBJ2-2; no reliable D call. This CDR3 is built from 12 residues. Germline lookup yields CDR1 SQVTM and CDR2 ANQGSEA. Here the CDR3 reads CSSTVNTGELFF. The CDR3, as DNA: TGCAGTTCAACGGTTAACACCGGGGAGCTGTTTTTT.

The V call is TRBV5-4, the J call TRBJ1-6, with D perhaps TRBD1 (6 bases). CDR3 length: 13 residues. V was clipped by 4 bases and J by 9 bases, with 11 bases between them. Germline V gene data show CDR1 as SGHNT and CDR2 as YYREEE (reference sequence). Written as DNA, the CDR3 is TGTGCCAGCAGCCCGGAGGACAGTTCACCCCTCCACTTT. Protein: CASSPEDSSPLHF.

The J gene is TRBJ2-5, the V gene TRBV6-1; D call uncertain. The DNA end favors TRBJ2-7, so the J call may be wrong. The V gene's germline CDR1 is MNHNS and CDR2 SASEGT. This CDR3 is 15 amino acids long. The DNA of the CDR3 is TGTGCCAGCAGTGTCTCGACTGAGAGCTCCTACGAGCAGTACTTC. Protein product: CASSVSTESSYEQYF.

The table lists this clone with a few counts. The V and J genes are TRBV6-1 and TRBJ2-7, with D possibly being TRBD1 (5 bases). The V and J ends lost 4 bases and 2 bases respectively, with 12 bases between them. CDR1 MNHNS and CDR2 SASEGT come from the germline V gene. This CDR3 comprises 14 residues. The CDR3 here is CASSASGIAYEQYF. Written as DNA, the CDR3 is TGTGCCAGCAGTGCATCAGGGATAGCCTACGAGCAGTACTTC.

This clone turned up a few times. V is TRBV30 and J is TRBJ1-1; D is unclear. From germline, CDR1 is GTSNPN and CDR2 SVGIG (reference sequence). Trimming removed 3 bases at V and 0 bases at J, with 11 bases between. CDR3 length: 14 amino acids. CDR3 nucleotide sequence: TGTGCCTGGAGCCCACCTCGGGTGAACACTGAAGCTTTCTTT. Encoded protein: CAWSPPRVNTEAFF.

V usage is TRBV27 and J usage is TRBJ2-1; D is possibly TRBD2 (6 bases). Germline CDR1 and CDR2: MNHEY and SMNVEV (reference sequence). Trimming left V 5 bases short and J 7 bases short, with 15 bases between. The CDR3 length is 14 residues. DNA of the CDR3: TGTGCCAGCAGTATTACCCGGGGGAAGAATGAGCAGTTCTTC. Encoded protein: CASSITRGKNEQFF.

This chain joins TRBV5-1 and TRBJ2-6, with a weak D call TRBD2 (6 bases). CDR3 length: 19 residues. CDR1 is SGHRS, CDR2 YFSETQ, per germline. The V end was cut by 3 bases, the J end by 0 bases, with 19 bases between. For the CDR3, the DNA is TGCGCCAGCAGCTGGCTGGATCCGGGAGAACGCTCTGGGGCCAACGTCCTGACTTTC. This sequence encodes CASSWLDPGERSGANVLTF.

The chain uses TRBV29-1 and TRBJ2-1; 9 bases are shared with TRBD1. J gave up 2 bases and V 2 bases, and 13 bases lay outside the gene matches. Germline-derived CDR1 and CDR2 are SQVTM and ANQGSEA. CDR3 length equals 18 residues. This chain's CDR3 is CSVEKSKDRGAPYNEQFF. CDR3 bases: TGCAGCGTTGAAAAATCCAAGGACAGGGGTGCCCCCTACAATGAGCAGTTCTTC.

This clone was observed once. The V call is TRBV7-9, the J call TRBJ2-7; D remains ambiguous. V was shortened by 5 bases and J by 5 bases, with 7 bases between the two germline ends. This CDR3 has 11 amino acids. The germline CDR1 and CDR2 sequences are SEHNR and FQNEAQ (reference sequence). The CDR3 sequence is CASSLFHEQYF. The CDR3 region has the DNA TGTGCCAGCAGCCTATTCCACGAGCAGTACTTC.

V is TRBV4-1 and J is TRBJ1-2, with D maybe TRBD1 (5 bases). Between the trimmed V and J ends, which lost 2 bases and 4 bases, there was a span of 17 bases. Germline CDR1 is MGHRA and CDR2 is YSYEKL. CDR3 length: 16 amino acids. CDR3 DNA sequence: TGCGCCAGCAGCCAATTCTCCTCCGGGGGAGGCTATGGCTACACCTTC. The encoded protein is CASSQFSSGGGYGYTF.

Regarding this clone: This sample also contains other DNA sequences that code for the same CDR3. The chain combines TRBV6-5 with TRBJ1-1; 9 nucleotides agree with TRBD1. V shed 6 bases and J 6 bases; nucleotides not matched to a gene: 5. CDR3 size: 13 residues. Germline values: CDR1 MNHEY, CDR2 SVGAGI. This chain's CDR3 is CASRETGGSEAFF. The CDR3 bases are TGTGCCAGCAGGGAGACAGGGGGTTCTGAAGCTTTCTTT.

This rearrangement joins TRBV2 to TRBJ2-5, with a possible D match to TRBD1 (6 bases). Trimming removed 5 bases at V and 6 bases at J, with 19 bases between. CDR3 length: 15 residues. Germline CDR1 SNHLY, CDR2 FYNNEI. CDR3 protein: CASSRSGTNGKTQYF. In DNA, the CDR3 is TGTGCCAGCAGTCGCTCCGGGACAAACGGGAAGACCCAGTACTTC.

The chain combines TRBV7-9 with TRBJ1-3; 9 positions match TRBD1. The CDR3 consists of 16 residues. V dropped 5 bases and J dropped 4; count of bases not matched to a gene: 9. The germline V gene has CDR1 SEHNR and CDR2 FQNEAQ (reference sequence). This CDR3 is CASSETQGAEGNTIYF. CDR3 DNA sequence: TGTGCCAGCAGCGAGACACAGGGGGCGGAAGGAAACACCATATATTTT.

The J gene is TRBJ1-2, the V gene TRBV7-3; 8 positions agree with TRBD1. This CDR3 has 13 residues. The ends lost 6 bases at V and 4 bases at J; junction bases unmatched: 4. The germline CDR1 and CDR2 sequences are SGHTA and FQGTGA. The CDR3 DNA sequence: TGTGCCAGCAGTTCAGGGGGCGGCTATGGCTACACCTTC. It yields the protein CASSSGGGYGYTF.

The J gene is TRBJ1-5, the V gene TRBV2, with TRBD1 matching over 8 bases. The CDR3 covers 14 residues. Trimming took 8 bases from V and 7 from J; bases not matched to a gene: 10. The germline CDR1 and CDR2 sequences are SNHLY and FYNNEI. The CDR3, as DNA: TGTGCCAGCCAACCCGACAGGGGCGAACAGCCCCAGCATTTT. Protein sequence: CASQPDRGEQPQHF.

The chain is built from TRBV27 and TRBJ1-1, with a possible D match to TRBD1 (5 bases). CDR1 is MNHEY and CDR2 is SMNVEV in the germline V gene (reference sequence). This CDR3 comprises 16 residues. V lost 5 bases and J lost 5, with 21 bases in between. The CDR3 DNA reads as TGTGCCAGCAGTCACGACGGGACCACGGAGGGAACTGAAGCTTTCTTT. It encodes CASSHDGTTEGTEAFF.

The chain has TRBV5-1 and TRBJ1-6, with 8 bases lining up with TRBD1. CDR1 and CDR2 (germline): SGHRS, YFSETQ. The V segment lost 0 bases and the J segment 5 bases; nucleotides outside the gene matches: 1. The CDR3 extends over 15 amino acids. Here the CDR3 reads CASSLVQGDNSPLHF. CDR3 DNA sequence: TGCGCCAGCAGCTTGGTACAGGGGGATAATTCACCCCTCCACTTT.

This chain uses TRBV23-1 with TRBJ1-5; possible D gene TRBD1, 5 bases. TRBV23-1 is an ORF, with its function uncertain. V lost 0 bases and J lost 3, with 15 bases in between. The length of the CDR3 is 17 residues. Here the CDR3 reads CASSQSLSLRDNQPQHF. In DNA, the CDR3 is TGCGCCAGCAGTCAATCGCTCTCTCTCAGGGACAATCAGCCCCAGCATTTT.

V usage is TRBV4-2 and J usage is TRBJ1-1; a weak D match, TRBD1 (6 bases). Germline V gene sequence: CDR1 LGHNA, CDR2 YNFKEQ. V was trimmed by 0 bases and J by 3 bases, leaving 23 bases between them. The CDR3 is 19 residues long. CDR3 DNA: TGTGCCAGCAGCCAAGACCTCCATGGGGGCAGTTTGATGGACACTGAAGCTTTCTTT. It encodes CASSQDLHGGSLMDTEAFF.

The chain joins TRBV7-2 to TRBJ2-5; TRBD2 agrees at 13 bases. Germline lookup yields CDR1 SGHTA and CDR2 FQGNSA. The CDR3 sequence is 16 residues long. V gave up 4 bases and J gave up 2 bases; unmatched junction bases: 4. CDR3 nucleotide sequence: TGTGCCAGCAGCTGGACTAGCGGGGGAACACAAGAGACCCAGTACTTC. Its translation: CASSWTSGGTQETQYF.

The V call is TRBV13, the J call TRBJ1-3; D may be TRBD1 (6 bases). Germline CDR1 reads PRHDT; CDR2 reads FYEKMQ (reference sequence). The length of the CDR3 is 14 residues. V lost 7 bases, J lost 0 bases, and 10 bases lay in between. The CDR3 region has the DNA TGTGCCAGCATCAACAGGGACTCTGGAAACACCATATATTTT. It specifies CASINRDSGNTIYF.

The chain is built from TRBV19 and TRBJ1-5; 9 bases agree with TRBD1. V dropped 5 bases and J dropped 5; count of bases not matched to a gene: 7. In germline, CDR1 is LNHDA, CDR2 SQIVND (reference sequence). The CDR3 has 15 residues. The CDR3 nucleotides read TGTGCCAGTAGTGTCTTAGACAGGGGGTATCAGCCCCAGCATTTT. Encoded protein: CASSVLDRGYQPQHF.

This clone turned up a few times. The chain uses TRBV2 and TRBJ2-5; TRBD1 aligns across 8 bases. The ends lost 4 bases at V and 2 bases at J; junction bases unmatched: 0. This CDR3 is 13 amino acids long. Germline V gene sequence: CDR1 SNHLY, CDR2 FYNNEI. The CDR3 region is CASSGDRQETQYF. The CDR3 nucleotides read TGTGCCAGCAGTGGGGACAGGCAAGAGACCCAGTACTTC.

The chain combines TRBV9 with TRBJ2-1; a weak D match, TRBD2 (5 bases). Germline CDR1 SGDLS, CDR2 YYNGEE. V was shortened by 4 bases and J by 6 bases, with 8 bases between the two germline ends. The CDR3 length is 12 residues. DNA for the CDR3: TGTGCCAGCAGCCTAGCCCTCAATGAGCAGTTCTTC. The encoded protein is CASSLALNEQFF. The full variable domain, rest sourced from reference TRBV9 and TRBJ2-1, is DSGVTQTPKHLITATGQRVTLRCSPRSGDLSVYWYQQSLDQGLQFLIQYYNGEERAKGNILERFSAQQFPDLHSELNLSSLELGDSALYFCASSLALNEQFFGPGTRLTVL.